These 6 T cell receptor beta chains came from one sample sequenced in a study of Ad26.COV2.S vaccination and SARS-CoV-2 variants. Assay used: immunoSEQ multiplex PCR; TCRdb lists only in-frame clones, some missing. This sample has around 170,000 clones, with around nine tenths found just once. The specimen was peripheral blood, collected after recovery from COVID-19. Source of these receptors: a human donor who had recovered from COVID-19.

J is TRBJ2-7 and V is TRBV5-6; TRBD2 matches at 8 bases. The CDR3 extends over 13 amino acids. Germline CDR1 is SGHDT and CDR2 is YYEEEE. After removal of 3 bases from V and 2 bases from J, the junction contained 1 base not matched to a gene. The CDR3 DNA reads TGTGCCAGCAGCTCGGGGGGGGCCTACGAGCAGTACTTC. Its translation: CASSSGGAYEQYF.

The rearrangement links TRBV3-1 (or the pseudogene TRBV3-2) to TRBJ2-7; D gene uncertain. Germline assignment: CDR1 LGHDT and CDR2 YNNKEL (reference sequence). The CDR3 loop spans 16 amino acids. V dropped 4 bases and J dropped 3 bases, with 19 bases sitting between them. The DNA of the CDR3 is TGTGCCAGCAGCCGCAGAGAGGTCCGGTCCCGCTACGAGCAGTACTTC. Translation: CASSRREVRSRYEQYF.

The rearrangement joins TRBV12-3 or TRBV12-4 to TRBJ1-5; D gene uncertain. Trimming shortened V by 4 bases and J by 7 bases, and 8 bases separated the two germline ends. The CDR3 runs 12 residues. The CDR3, as DNA: TGTGCCAGCAGTTACACGACCCAGCCCCAGCATTTT. It specifies CASSYTTQPQHF.

The chain is built from TRBV7-3 and TRBJ2-7, with a tentative D call TRBD1 (5 bases). The CDR3 runs 14 residues. Germline CDR1 SGHTA, CDR2 FQGTGA. The germline V and J ends were trimmed by 1 base and 5 bases, with 12 bases remaining between them. The CDR3 loop reads CASSLIGAPNEQYF. In DNA form, the CDR3 reads TGTGCCAGCAGCTTAATTGGGGCTCCTAACGAGCAGTACTTC.

At least ten counts were recorded for this clone. The V gene is TRBV11-2, the J gene TRBJ1-2, with D maybe TRBD1 (5 bases). The CDR3 length is 15 residues. Trimming pared 5 bases from V and 8 bases from J, leaving 21 bases between. Germline values: CDR1 SGHAT, CDR2 FQNNGV. In DNA form, the CDR3 reads TGTGCCAGCAGCCCCGATAGGTATGGGGCGGAAGGCTACACCTTC. It specifies CASSPDRYGAEGYTF.

The chain has TRBV7-3 and TRBJ2-1, with D perhaps matching TRBD1 or TRBD2 (5 bases each). V was cut by 2 bases and J by 7 bases, with 6 bases left in between. The CDR3 consists of 12 residues. Germline CDR1 reads SGHTA; CDR2 reads FQGTGA. The CDR3 protein is CASSLEGNEQFF. The CDR3 coding sequence is TGTGCCAGCAGCTTAGAGGGGAATGAGCAGTTCTTC.